This T cell receptor (beta chain) was observed in a study of cytomegalovirus exposure and HLA in healthy donors. 60 Vbeta and 13 Jbeta primers were used in PCR. TCRdb keeps only in-frame clones here, not all; method: immunoSEQ multiplex PCR. The sample holds about 100,000 clones, roughly three fifths seen once. V shed 4 bases and J 5 bases; nucleotides not matched to a gene: 7. Germline assignment: CDR1 SGDLS and CDR2 YYNGEE. This CDR3 is built from 15 residues. This clone was detected once. This receptor was identified in a man aged 30 to 45 in good health and CMV-seropositive. V gene TRBV9 combines with J gene TRBJ1-4; TRBD1 matches 8 bases. The sequencing sample was made of PBMCs. The CDR3 reads CASSPRGLLNEKLFF. CDR3 bases: TGTGCCAGCAGCCCCAGGGGGCTACTAAATGAAAAACTGTTTTTT. The complete variable domain, with remaining parts taken from reference TRBV9 and TRBJ1-4, reads DSGVTQTPKHLITATGQRVTLRCSPRSGDLSVYWYQQSLDQGLQFLIQYYNGEERAKGNILERFSAQQFPDLHSELNLSSLELGDSALYFCASSPRGLLNEKLFFGSGTQLSVL.